The 2 T cell receptor beta chains listed next were all sequenced from one sample in a study of blood T cell repertoires in COVID-19 (dated by TCRdb to about 2020). Library prep was done by the immunoSEQ multiplex PCR assay. TCRdb re-hosts the immuneACCESS table, in-frame sequences only. Its copies lack some clones; in the studies checked, an unresolved V gene accounts for under half of them, and the cause for the rest is not known. The sample records hundreds of thousands of clones, more than 85% of which are singletons. Of the sample, about 4.3% is held by the ten largest clones. Sequencing was carried out using peripheral blood. Source of these receptors: a woman in her 30s with acute or convalescent COVID-19.

The genes are TRBV3-1 (or the pseudogene TRBV3-2) and TRBJ2-5; D unclear. Trimming shortened V by 5 bases and J by 0 bases, and 16 bases separated the two germline ends. The CDR3 length is 16 residues. Per germline, CDR1 LGHDT and CDR2 YNNKEL (reference sequence). The CDR3 loop reads CASSTTRTGYQETQYF. CDR3 DNA sequence: TGTGCCAGCAGCACTACCCGTACTGGGTACCAAGAGACCCAGTACTTC.

J is TRBJ1-5 and V is TRBV11-2, with D maybe TRBD1 (6 bases). Trimming pared 5 bases from V and 0 bases from J, leaving 14 bases between. Germline assignment: CDR1 SGHAT and CDR2 FQNNGV. The CDR3 length is 16 residues. The CDR3 DNA reads TGTGCCAGCAGCCTGGGGGCCAGCGGTAGCAATCAGCCCCAGCATTTT. Its protein is CASSLGASGSNQPQHF.